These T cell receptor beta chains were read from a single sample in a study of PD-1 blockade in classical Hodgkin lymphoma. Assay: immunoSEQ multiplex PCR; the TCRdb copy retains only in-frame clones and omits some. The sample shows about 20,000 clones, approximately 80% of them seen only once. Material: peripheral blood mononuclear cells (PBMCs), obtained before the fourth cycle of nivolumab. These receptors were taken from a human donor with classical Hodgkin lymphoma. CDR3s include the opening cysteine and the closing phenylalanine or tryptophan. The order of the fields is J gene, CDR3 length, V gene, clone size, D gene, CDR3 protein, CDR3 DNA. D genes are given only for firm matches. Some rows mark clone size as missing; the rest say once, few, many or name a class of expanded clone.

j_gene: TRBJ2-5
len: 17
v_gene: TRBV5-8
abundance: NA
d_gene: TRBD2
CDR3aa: CASSLKMGSGRVETQYF
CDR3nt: TGTGCCAGCAGCCTGAAGATGGGTAGCGGGAGAGTTGAGACCCAGTACTTC

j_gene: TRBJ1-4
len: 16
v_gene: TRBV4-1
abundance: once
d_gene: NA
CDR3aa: CASSQDLWQGKEKLFF
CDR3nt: TGCGCCAGCAGCCAAGATCTCTGGCAGGGGAAAGAAAAACTGTTTTTT

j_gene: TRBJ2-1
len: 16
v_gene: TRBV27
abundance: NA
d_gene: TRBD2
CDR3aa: CASSLVAGDAYNEQFF
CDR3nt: TGTGCCAGCAGTCTTGTAGCGGGGGACGCGTACAATGAGCAGTTCTTC

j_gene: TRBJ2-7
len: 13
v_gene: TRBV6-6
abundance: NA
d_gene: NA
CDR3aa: CASWGRISYEQYF
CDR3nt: TGTGCCAGTTGGGGACGGATCTCCTACGAGCAGTACTTC

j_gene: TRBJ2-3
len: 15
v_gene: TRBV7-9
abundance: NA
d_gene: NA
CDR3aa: CASTTPGQSTDTQYF
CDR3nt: TGTGCCAGCACCACACCGGGACAAAGCACAGATACGCAGTATTTT

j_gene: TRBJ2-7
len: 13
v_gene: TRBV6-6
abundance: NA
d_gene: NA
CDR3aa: CASSFGAPGEQYF
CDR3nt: TGTGCCAGCAGTTTCGGCGCCCCAGGCGAGCAGTACTTC

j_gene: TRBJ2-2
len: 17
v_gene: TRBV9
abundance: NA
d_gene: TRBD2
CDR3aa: CASSVAGASGRTGELFF
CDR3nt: TGTGCCAGCAGCGTAGCGGGTGCTAGCGGGAGAACCGGGGAGCTGTTTTTT

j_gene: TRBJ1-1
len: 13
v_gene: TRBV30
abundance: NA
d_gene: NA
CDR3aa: CAWARDIGSEAFF
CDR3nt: TGTGCCTGGGCTAGGGACATCGGGAGTGAAGCTTTCTTT

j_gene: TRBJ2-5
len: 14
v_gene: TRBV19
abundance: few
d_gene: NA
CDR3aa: CASSIVGVGETQYF
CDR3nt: TGTGCCAGTAGTATAGTCGGGGTTGGAGAGACCCAGTACTTC

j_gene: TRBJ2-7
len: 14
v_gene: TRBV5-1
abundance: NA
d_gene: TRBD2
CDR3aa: CASSLAGGGYEQYF
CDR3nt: TGCGCCAGCAGCTTGGCTGGGGGGGGCTACGAGCAGTACTTC

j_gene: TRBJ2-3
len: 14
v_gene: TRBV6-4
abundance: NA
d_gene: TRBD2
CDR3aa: CASSDSGGADTQYF
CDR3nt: TGTGCCAGCAGTGACTCCGGGGGGGCAGATACGCAGTATTTT

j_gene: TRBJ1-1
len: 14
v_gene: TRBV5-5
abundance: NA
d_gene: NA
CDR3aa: CASSLETRGSEAFF
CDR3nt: TGTGCCAGCAGCTTGGAAACAAGAGGCTCTGAAGCTTTCTTT

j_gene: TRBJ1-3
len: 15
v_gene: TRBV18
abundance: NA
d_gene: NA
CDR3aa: CASSRGTDSGNTIYF
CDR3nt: TGTGCCAGCTCACGCGGGACCGACTCTGGAAACACCATATATTTT

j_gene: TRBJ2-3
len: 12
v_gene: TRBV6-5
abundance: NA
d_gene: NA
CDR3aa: CASRRNTDTQYF
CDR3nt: TGTGCCAGCAGGCGTAATACAGATACGCAGTATTTT